One sample yielded the 19 T cell receptor beta chains listed below, sequenced in a study of tumor and adjacent non-tumor tissue in lung cancer. RNA was extracted from bulk tissue without any cell sorting. The library came from three nested PCR rounds adapted from ARM-PCR protocols. Each CDR3 protein is one row after TCRdb ran MiXCR on the multiplex PCR reads. The sample holds around 70,000 distinct CDR3 sequences; less than 80% are singletons and the top ten take approximately 30%. The sample consisted of lung tumor tissue. The origin of the receptors is a man in his 60s with non-small cell lung cancer.

Remarks on this clonotype: Germline is not matched at one junction end, which may reflect a read error. The chain links TRBV5-1 to TRBJ2-1; possibly TRBD2 for D (6 bases). The CDR3 sequence is 16 residues long. Germline-derived CDR1 and CDR2 are SGHRS and YFSETQ. CDR3 nucleotides: TGCGCCAGCAGCCGGGAGCAATTTTACTCCTACGATGAGCAGTTCTTC. Its protein product is CASSREQFYSYDEQFF.

With regard to this clonotype: One base away lies a much larger clone, so this may be a sequencing read error. This CDR3 is CSVRPQGSNNQPQHF. DNA for the CDR3: TGCAGTGTTCGGCCCCAGGGTTCGAACAATCAGCCCCAGCATTTT. The V call is TRBV20-1, the J call TRBJ1-5, with a weak D call TRBD1 (5 bases). Germline values: CDR1 DFQATT, CDR2 SNEGSKA (reference sequence). The CDR3 has 15 residues. Trimming pared 7 bases from V and 3 bases from J, leaving 19 bases between.

With regard to this clonotype: A much larger clone differs from this one at a single base, so this may be a read error. The chain carries TRBV30 and TRBJ2-4; possibly TRBD2 for D (5 bases). The CDR3 is 15 residues long. Germline V gene sequence: CDR1 GTSNPN, CDR2 SVGIG (reference sequence). The CDR3 sequence is CAWRTRTLAKNIRYF. The CDR3 coding sequence is TGTGCCTGGAGAACAAGGACGCTAGCCAAAAACATTCGGTACTTC.

With regard to this clonotype: One junction end disagrees with the germline gene, perhaps due to a read error. The gene calls are TRBV29-1 and TRBJ2-2; a weak D match, TRBD2 (6 bases). Germline lookup yields CDR1 SQVTM and CDR2 ANQGSEA. The CDR3 is 13 residues long. CDR3 amino acids: CSAEGNNTGKLFF. The CDR3 region has the DNA TGCAGCGCGGAGGGGAATAACACCGGGAAGCTGTTTTTT.

This clonotype was seen just once. The CDR3 DNA reads TGTGCCAGCAGAGGGACGGTGCACTCTGGAAACACCATATATTTT. It encodes CASRGTVHSGNTIYF. The chain couples TRBV28 to TRBJ1-3; the D gene is possibly TRBD1 (5 bases). CDR3 length: 15 amino acids. Trimming removed 6 bases at V and 0 bases at J, with 12 bases between. CDR1 and CDR2 from the germline V gene are MDHEN and SYDVKM.

This clonotype has only a few counts. Given the absence of the conserved phenylalanine or tryptophan at the CDR3 end, a read error is likely. The chain joins TRBV20-1 to TRBJ2-3; D is undetermined. The V gene's germline CDR1 is DFQATT and CDR2 SNEGSKA (reference sequence). The CDR3 is made up of 12 amino acids. The CDR3 nucleotides read TGCATTGCTACCGCTAGCACAGATACGCAGTATCTT. Translation gives CIATASTDTQYL.

This clonotype was seen repeatedly, ten times or more. This sequence joins TRBV6-1 and TRBJ2-6; weak D call: TRBD1 (5 bases). Germline V gene lookup returns CDR1 MNHNS and CDR2 SASEGT. V was trimmed by 6 bases and J by 0 bases, leaving 9 bases between them. The CDR3 covers 15 residues. This CDR3 is CASRDRASGANVLTF. CDR3 in DNA: TGTGCCAGCAGAGACAGAGCCTCTGGGGCCAACGTCCTGACTTTC.

About this clonotype itself: This likely comes from a read error, as the CDR3 has no conserved phenylalanine or tryptophan at its end. CDR3 in DNA: TGTGCCAGCACCCCGGGACTTGTGGGGGGGCATGAGCAGTTCTTA. Translating gives CASTPGLVGGHEQFL. The chain links TRBV12-3 or TRBV12-4 to TRBJ2-1; tentatively, D is TRBD2 (7 bases). The CDR3 has 15 amino acids. V lost 7 bases and J 8 bases, leaving 21 bases between the germline ends.

In this sample, this clonotype turned up once. This clone may be a read error of a much larger clone one base away. The rearrangement links TRBV6-1 to TRBJ2-4, with a tentative D call TRBD2 (5 bases). Germline assignment: CDR1 MNHNS and CDR2 SASEGT. The CDR3 length is 16 residues. V lost 10 bases to trimming and J lost 3 bases, with 22 bases between them. The DNA of the CDR3 is TGTGCCACCTCGGAGCGGAAGGGCCTGCGCAAAAACATTCAGTACTTC. Translation gives CATSERKGLRKNIQYF.

In the case of this clonotype: One junction end does not reproduce the germline sequence, and a read error may be involved. This sequence joins TRBV11-3 and TRBJ2-7; D is undetermined. CDR1 SGHNT and CDR2 YENEEA come from the germline V gene. CDR3 length: 13 residues. The chain's CDR3 is CASSLDRGYEQHF. The DNA for the CDR3 is TGTGCCAGCAGTTTAGATCGCGGCTACGAGCAGCACTTC.

Points on this clonotype: Since the CDR3 does not end with the conserved phenylalanine or tryptophan, this likely comes from a read error. The chain uses TRBV5-1 and TRBJ2-1; 8 nucleotides match TRBD2. V shed 4 bases, J shed 7 bases, and the junction held 10 bases outside the gene matches. CDR1 and CDR2 from the germline V gene are SGHRS and YFSETQ. The CDR3 runs 15 residues. CDR3 protein: CASSRGGGSINEQFL. CDR3 DNA sequence: TGCGCCAGCAGCCGGGGGGGCGGGAGTATAAATGAGCAGTTCTTG.

As for this clonotype: Its ends do not fully match the called genes, so a read error is possible. J is TRBJ2-3 and V is TRBV5-1; D gene unclear. The CDR3 totals 14 residues. Per the germline V gene, CDR1 is SGHRS and CDR2 is YFSETQ. CDR3 in amino acids: CASRHGGFTDTQYF. CDR3 DNA: TGCGCCAGTCGACATGGTGGATTCACGGATACACAGTATTTT.

This clonotype was counted a few times. The chain has TRBV6-5 and TRBJ2-2; D is perhaps TRBD2 (6 bases). Looked up from germline, CDR1 is MNHEY and CDR2 is SVGAGI. Trimming left V 7 bases short and J 4 bases short, with 13 bases between. The CDR3 has 14 residues. The CDR3 nucleotides read TGTGCCAGCAAGCACGACGGGAGCACCGGGGAGCTGTTTTTT. This encodes CASKHDGSTGELFF.

The V and J genes are TRBV12-3 or TRBV12-4 and TRBJ2-1, with D possibly matching TRBD2 (7 bases). This CDR3 region has 15 residues. V shed 7 bases and J shed 8 bases, with 21 bases lying between them. The CDR3 loop is CASTPGLVGGHEQFF. The CDR3 DNA reads TGTGCCAGCACCCCAGGACTGGTGGGGGGGCATGAGCAGTTCTTC.

The chain links TRBV10-1 to TRBJ1-2; D gene ambiguous. With 10 bases removed from V and 2 bases from J, the gap between germline ends came to 17 bases. The length of the CDR3 is 14 residues. CDR1 is WNHNN, CDR2 SYGVQD, per germline (reference sequence). DNA for the CDR3: TGCGCCAACACCTGGAATAGGGAAAACTATGGCTACACCTTC. This gives the protein CANTWNRENYGYTF.

This clonotype was observed a few times. A read error may be the cause here, since a much bigger clone is one base away. The chain joins TRBV5-4 to TRBJ2-5, with D hard to call. Per the germline V gene, CDR1 is SGHNT and CDR2 is YYREEE (reference sequence). The CDR3 contains 14 residues. CDR3 sequence: CASSLKTPQETHYF. The CDR3, as DNA: TGTGCCAGCAGCTTGAAGACCCCCCAAGAGACCCATTACTTC.

For this clonotype: Since the CDR3 does not end with the conserved phenylalanine or tryptophan, this likely comes from a read error. The DNA is left out, because the CDR3 cannot be placed on it with certainty; the CDR3 is given as TCRdb lists it. V is TRBV10-2 and J is TRBJ2-7; no check of the table's D call, TRBD2, against the DNA was made. The CDR3 extends over 13 residues, inclusive of both ends. Germline assignment: CDR1 WSHSY and CDR2 SAAADI. The chain's CDR3 is CASSGGRGKEHYL.

This clonotype came up a few times. This chain uses TRBV27 with TRBJ1-3; D is perhaps TRBD1 (6 bases). The germline V gene has CDR1 MNHEY and CDR2 SMNVEV (reference sequence). V dropped 1 base and J dropped 6 bases, with 13 bases sitting between them. The CDR3 loop spans 15 amino acids. The CDR3 here is CASSLYAGDENTIYF. CDR3 DNA sequence: TGTGCCAGCAGTTTATATGCAGGGGATGAAAACACCATATATTTT.

The chain joins TRBV6-6 to TRBJ1-5; the D is unclear. Germline CDR1 and CDR2: MNHNY and SVGAGI (reference sequence). The CDR3 length is 15 residues. The V and J ends lost 10 bases and 4 bases respectively, with 20 bases between them. Here the CDR3 DNA reads TGTGCCACTAAGAGAGGGATTCGGAAGAATCAGCCCCAGCATTTT. Amino acid sequence: CATKRGIRKNQPQHF.